This T cell receptor beta chain was found in a study of early T cells in non-severe SARS-CoV-2 infection. Study details: Bulk RNA isolated from unsorted whole blood underwent sequencing; chains were not paired.

This clonotype came up a few times. Molecules of cDNA were individually given unique molecular identifiers that were attached to them. TCRdb reprocessed the 5' RACE reads with MiXCR, giving one entry per CDR3 protein. The sample includes over 85,000 distinct CDR3 sequences, 16% of them seen just once. The J segment lost 1 base and the V segment lost 6 bases, leaving 9 bases of the junction unmatched. This CDR3 comprises 16 residues. The germline V gene has CDR1 SGHAT and CDR2 FQNNGV. The source is an adult who was a healthcare worker with PCR-confirmed SARS-CoV-2 infection or an uninfected control (not recorded which). Material: whole blood. V usage is TRBV11-2 and J usage is TRBJ2-7; 10 positions agree with TRBD1. CDR3 nucleotides: TGTGCCAGCAGGAGACTGACAGGGGGCGATTCCTACGAGCAGTACTTC. Protein: CASRRLTGGDSYEQYF. The whole variable domain, remainder taken from reference TRBV11-2 and TRBJ2-7, is EAGVAQSPRYKIIEKRQSVAFWCNPISGHATLYWYQQILGQGPKLLIQFQNNGVVDDSQLPKDRFSAERLKGVDSTLKIQPAKLEDSAVYLCASRRLTGGDSYEQYFGPGTRLTVT.